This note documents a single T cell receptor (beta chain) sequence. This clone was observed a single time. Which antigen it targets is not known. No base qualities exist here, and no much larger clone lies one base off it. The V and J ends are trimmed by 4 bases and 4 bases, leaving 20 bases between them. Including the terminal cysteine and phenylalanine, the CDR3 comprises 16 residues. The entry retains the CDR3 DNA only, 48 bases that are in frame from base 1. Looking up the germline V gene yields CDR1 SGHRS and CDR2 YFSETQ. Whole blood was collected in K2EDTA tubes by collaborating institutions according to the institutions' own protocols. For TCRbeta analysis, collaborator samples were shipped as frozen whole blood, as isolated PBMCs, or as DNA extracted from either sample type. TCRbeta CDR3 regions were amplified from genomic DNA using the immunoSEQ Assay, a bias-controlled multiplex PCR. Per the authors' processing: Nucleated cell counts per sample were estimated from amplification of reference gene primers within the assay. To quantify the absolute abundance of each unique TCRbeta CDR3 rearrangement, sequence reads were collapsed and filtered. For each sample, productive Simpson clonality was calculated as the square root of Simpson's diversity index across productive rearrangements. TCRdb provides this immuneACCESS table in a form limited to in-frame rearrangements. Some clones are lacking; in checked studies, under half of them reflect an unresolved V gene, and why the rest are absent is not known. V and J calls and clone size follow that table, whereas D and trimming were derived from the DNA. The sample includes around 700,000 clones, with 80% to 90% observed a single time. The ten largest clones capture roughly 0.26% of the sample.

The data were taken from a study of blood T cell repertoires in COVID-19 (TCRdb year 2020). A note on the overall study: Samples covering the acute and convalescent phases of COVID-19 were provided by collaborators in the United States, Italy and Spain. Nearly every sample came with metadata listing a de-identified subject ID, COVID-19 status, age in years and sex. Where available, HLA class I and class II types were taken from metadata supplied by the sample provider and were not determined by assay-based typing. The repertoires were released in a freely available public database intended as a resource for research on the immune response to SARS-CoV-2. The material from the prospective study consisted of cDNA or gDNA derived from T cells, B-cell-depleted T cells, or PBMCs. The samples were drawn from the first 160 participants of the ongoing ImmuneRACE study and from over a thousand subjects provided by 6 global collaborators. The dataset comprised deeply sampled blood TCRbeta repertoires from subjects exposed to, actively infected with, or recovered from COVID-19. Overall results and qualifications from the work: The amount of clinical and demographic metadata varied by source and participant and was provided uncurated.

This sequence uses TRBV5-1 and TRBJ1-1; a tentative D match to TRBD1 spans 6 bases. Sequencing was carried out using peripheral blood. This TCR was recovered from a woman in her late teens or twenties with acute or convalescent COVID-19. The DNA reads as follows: TGCGCCAGCAGCCCCAAGGGGGGGAGCGGGGCCACTGAAGCTTTCTTT. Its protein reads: CASSPKGGSGATEAFF.